This passage covers 8 T cell receptor beta chains from one sample sequenced in a study of T cell responses to AZD1222 COVID-19 vaccine. Data came from immunoSEQ multiplex PCR; TCRdb stores just in-frame clones and leaves some out. The sample holds about 160,000 clones, roughly 94% seen once. The sequences come from peripheral blood, collected 28 days after the second AZD1222 dose. The receptors stem from an adult who received the AZD1222 COVID-19 vaccine.

The gene calls are TRBV5-6 and TRBJ1-2; D is uncertain. This CDR3 contains 15 residues. Germline CDR1 is SGHDT and CDR2 is YYEEEE. Trimming left V 4 bases short and J 4 bases short, with 17 bases between. Written as DNA, the CDR3 is TGTGCCAGCAGCGGGCCCCGACGGCTAGGCTATGGCTACACCTTC. Protein product: CASSGPRRLGYGYTF.

This chain connects TRBV19 to TRBJ1-5, with a possible D match to TRBD1 (5 bases). V was trimmed by 0 bases and J by 5 bases, leaving 11 bases between them. Germline CDR1 and CDR2: LNHDA and SQIVND (reference sequence). This CDR3 is built from 15 residues. In nucleotides, the CDR3 is TGTGCCAGTAGTATAGACGGGAGGGGCGATCAGCCCCAGCATTTT. Translation gives CASSIDGRGDQPQHF.

V is TRBV27 and J is TRBJ2-7, with a weak D call TRBD1 (6 bases). V was clipped by 5 bases and J by 0 bases, with 14 bases between them. Germline V gene data show CDR1 as MNHEY and CDR2 as SMNVEV (reference sequence). The length of the CDR3 is 15 residues. This CDR3 reads CASSPLGGYSYEQYF. CDR3 nucleotides: TGTGCCAGCAGTCCCCTAGGGGGATACTCCTACGAGCAGTACTTC.

The J gene is TRBJ2-2, the V gene TRBV5-1, with 9 bases fitting TRBD1. The CDR3 totals 16 residues. V shed 2 bases and J 3 bases; nucleotides not matched to a gene: 5. The germline V gene encodes CDR1 SGHRS and CDR2 YFSETQ. This chain's CDR3 is CASSFGTGRDTGELFF. CDR3 bases: TGCGCCAGCAGCTTTGGGACAGGGAGGGACACCGGGGAGCTGTTTTTT.

A single count supports this clone. The chain links TRBV18 to TRBJ2-1; a possible D gene is TRBD1 (6 bases). In germline, CDR1 is KGHSH, CDR2 LQKENI. The CDR3 covers 15 residues. V was trimmed by 6 bases and J by 9 bases, leaving 21 bases between them. The CDR3 here is CASSKQGPRSGEQFF. The CDR3 nucleotides read TGTGCCAGCTCGAAACAGGGCCCTCGCAGCGGTGAGCAGTTCTTC.

The chain joins TRBV19 to TRBJ2-7, with D perhaps TRBD1 (5 bases). V gave up 3 bases and J gave up 0 bases, with 12 bases separating them. CDR1 and CDR2 from the germline V gene are LNHDA and SQIVND (reference sequence). The CDR3 totals 15 residues. Written as DNA, the CDR3 is TGTGCCAGTAGTATCGCCAGGGATAGCTCCTACGAGCAGTACTTC. The encoded protein is CASSIARDSSYEQYF.

CDR3 protein: CASSDRGHLETQYF. CDR3 sequence (DNA): TGTGCCAGCAGTGATCGCGGCCATCTAGAGACCCAGTACTTC. This chain uses TRBV2 with TRBJ2-5; no firm D call. The CDR3 is 14 residues long. CDR1 and CDR2 (germline): SNHLY, FYNNEI. The V and J ends lost 3 bases and 4 bases respectively, with 12 bases between them.

The rearrangement uses TRBV19 and TRBJ2-3, with TRBD1 identical over 7 bases. This CDR3 spans 16 amino acids. V shed 5 bases, J shed 5 bases, and the junction held 13 bases outside the gene matches. Germline values: CDR1 LNHDA, CDR2 SQIVND (reference sequence). In DNA form, the CDR3 reads TGTGCCAGTAGTCGTACCATGAGGGGGCCGGGAGATACGCAGTATTTT. This sequence encodes CASSRTMRGPGDTQYF. Looking up the rest from reference TRBV19 and TRBJ2-3 gives the full variable domain: DGGITQSPKYLFRKEGQNVTLSCEQNLNHDAMYWYRQDPGQGLRLIYYSQIVNDFQKGDIAEGYSVSREKKESFPLTVTSAQKNPTAFYLCASSRTMRGPGDTQYFGPGTRLTVL.